The 22 T cell receptor beta chains reported below all come from one sample, sequenced in a study of cytomegalovirus exposure and HLA in healthy donors. PCR employed 60 Vbeta and 13 Jbeta primers. Here immunoSEQ multiplex PCR was the method, and the copy in TCRdb shows in-frame clones only, minus some. The sample has about 140,000 clones; roughly three quarters are singletons. Sequencing was performed on PBMCs. These receptors originate from a male donor in good health and CMV-seronegative.

The CDR3 DNA follows: TGTGCCAGCAGTGTAATGAGAAGCTCCTACAATGAGCAGTTCTTC. Translation gives CASSVMRSSYNEQFF. This chain joins TRBV6-1 and TRBJ2-1; no reliable D call. The germline V gene encodes CDR1 MNHNS and CDR2 SASEGT. The ends were cut back, 4 bases at V and 0 bases at J, with 10 bases in the middle. The CDR3 loop spans 15 amino acids.

The genes are TRBV6-5 and TRBJ1-6; maybe TRBD1 (5 bases). This CDR3 is built from 14 residues. V was shortened by 2 bases and J by 10 bases, with 12 bases between the two germline ends. The germline gives CDR1 MNHEY, CDR2 SVGAGI. The CDR3 sequence is CASSYGQVGSPLHF. The CDR3 nucleotides are TGTGCCAGCAGTTACGGACAAGTAGGATCACCCCTCCACTTT.

The chain carries TRBV27 and TRBJ1-6, with 7 nucleotides matching TRBD1. Germline CDR1 and CDR2: MNHEY and SMNVEV (reference sequence). The CDR3 covers 15 residues. V was clipped by 3 bases and J by 5 bases; unmatched bases: 4. CDR3 in DNA: TGTGCCAGCAGTTTGGGACAGAGAAATAATTCACCCCTCCACTTT. Translating gives CASSLGQRNNSPLHF.

The V call is TRBV18, the J call TRBJ1-1; 8 nucleotides match TRBD1. V trimming: 5 bases; J trimming: 3 bases; junction bases outside the gene matches: 5. This CDR3 contains 14 residues. Germline V gene data show CDR1 as KGHSH and CDR2 as LQKENI. The CDR3 region has the DNA TGTGCCAGCTCAGACAAGACAGGGGACACTGAAGCTTTCTTT. Translating it yields CASSDKTGDTEAFF.

CDR3 sequence (DNA): TGCGCCAGCAGCCAATTGGGGGGGATCCCTGAAGCTTTCTTT. It specifies CASSQLGGIPEAFF. The chain employs TRBV4-1 and TRBJ1-1; tentative D call: TRBD1 (5 bases). CDR1 MGHRA and CDR2 YSYEKL come from the germline V gene. The CDR3 loop spans 14 amino acids. V was trimmed by 2 bases and J by 6 bases, leaving 13 bases between them.

The chain has TRBV27 and TRBJ2-6; 8 bases are shared with TRBD1. The CDR3 extends over 18 amino acids. Germline lookup yields CDR1 MNHEY and CDR2 SMNVEV (reference sequence). J was trimmed by 4 bases and V by 2 bases; bases with no gene match: 10. The CDR3 region has the DNA TGTGCCAGCAGTTTAAAAGGGACAGGCTCTCTCGGGGCCAACGTCCTGACTTTC. Amino acid sequence: CASSLKGTGSLGANVLTF.

V is TRBV5-8 and J is TRBJ1-5, with a tentative D call TRBD1 (6 bases). Trimming left V 2 bases short and J 3 bases short, with 12 bases between. Germline-derived CDR1 and CDR2 are SGHTS and YDEGEE. The CDR3 covers 15 residues. The CDR3 reads CASSFRGGLNQPQHF. In nucleotides, the CDR3 is TGTGCCAGCAGCTTCAGGGGTGGCCTCAATCAGCCCCAGCATTTT. Looking up the rest from reference TRBV5-8 and TRBJ1-5 gives the full variable domain: EAGVTQSPTHLIKTRGQQATLRCSPISGHTSVYWYQQALGLGLQFLLWYDEGEERNRGNFPPRFSGRQFPNYSSELNVNALELEDSALYLCASSFRGGLNQPQHFGDGTRLSIL.

This clone was detected a few times. This chain connects TRBV27 to TRBJ1-1; perhaps TRBD1 as D (5 bases). The CDR3 sequence is 13 residues long. Trimming pared 4 bases from V and 6 bases from J, leaving 12 bases between. Germline V gene sequence: CDR1 MNHEY, CDR2 SMNVEV (reference sequence). The CDR3 coding sequence is TGTGCCAGCAGTTCCGCAGGGAGGGCTGAAGCTTTCTTT. Its protein is CASSSAGRAEAFF.

The J gene is TRBJ1-6, the V gene TRBV30; 9 nucleotides agree with TRBD1. Germline CDR1 and CDR2: GTSNPN and SVGIG (reference sequence). Trimming removed 1 base from V and 14 bases from J; junction bases left unmatched: 6. The CDR3 is 13 residues long. CDR3 nucleotide sequence: TGTGCCTGGAGTGGGACAGGGGAGTTTACCCTCCACTTT. Translating it yields CAWSGTGEFTLHF. The complete variable domain, with remaining parts taken from reference TRBV30 and TRBJ1-6, reads SQTIHQWPATLVQPVGSPLSLECTVEGTSNPNLYWYRQAAGRGLQLLFYSVGIGQISSEVPQNLSASRPQDRQFILSSKKLLLSDSGFYLCAWSGTGEFTLHFGNGTRLTVT.

The CDR3, as DNA: TGTGCCAGCAGCCAAAATCCCGGGACTAGCGGGAACACCGGGGAGCTGTTTTTT. This sequence encodes CASSQNPGTSGNTGELFF. The chain has TRBV4-2 and TRBJ2-2, with 11 bases lining up with TRBD2. Germline CDR1 and CDR2: LGHNA and YNFKEQ. V lost 2 bases to trimming and J lost 1 base; unmatched junction nucleotides: 6. The CDR3 is made up of 18 amino acids.

The chain recombines TRBV28 with TRBJ2-3, with TRBD2 identical over 9 bases. Germline CDR1 reads MDHEN; CDR2 reads SYDVKM. The CDR3 spans 18 residues. V gave up 6 bases and J gave up 7 bases; unmatched junction bases: 20. The CDR3 DNA is TGTGCCAGCAGCCCTATGGCTGGGCGGGGGGGATTCGGGAATACGCAGTATTTT. Translation gives CASSPMAGRGGFGNTQYF. Full variable domain (outside the CDR3, taken from reference TRBV28 and TRBJ2-3): DVKVTQSSRYLVKRTGEKVFLECVQDMDHENMFWYRQDPGLGLRLIYFSYDVKMKEKGDIPEGYSVSREKKERFSLILESASTNQTSMYLCASSPMAGRGGFGNTQYFGPGTRLTVL.

The chain combines TRBV4-1 with TRBJ1-2, with D possibly being TRBD1 (6 bases). Trimming removed 0 bases from V and 6 bases from J, with 11 bases in between. Germline assignment: CDR1 MGHRA and CDR2 YSYEKL. The CDR3 spans 14 residues. The CDR3 DNA follows: TGCGCCAGCAGCCAAGATAACAGGGAAGATGGCTACACCTTC. Translated, it gives CASSQDNREDGYTF.

In its sample, this clone was seen a few times. The CDR3 reads CASSSPGGGALAATTQYF. The CDR3 bases are TGTGCCAGCAGCTCCCCTGGCGGGGGGGCCTTGGCCGCTACGACGCAGTATTTT. The J gene is TRBJ2-3, the V gene TRBV9; the match to TRBD2 covers 9 bases. The CDR3 spans 18 residues. Germline V gene lookup returns CDR1 SGDLS and CDR2 YYNGEE. The V segment lost 4 bases and the J segment 9 bases; nucleotides outside the gene matches: 21.

The gene calls are TRBV5-6 and TRBJ1-1; D is unresolved. The CDR3 contains 15 residues. Trimming removed 4 bases from V and 7 bases from J, with 20 bases in between. CDR1 and CDR2 (germline): SGHDT, YYEEEE. The CDR3 loop is CASSATETDLIEAFF. CDR3 nucleotide sequence: TGTGCCAGCAGCGCGACGGAAACAGACCTAATTGAAGCTTTCTTT. Combining the CDR3 with reference TRBV5-6 and TRBJ1-1 gives the whole variable domain DAGVTQSPTHLIKTRGQQVTLRCSPKSGHDTVSWYQQALGQGPQFIFQYYEEEERQRGNFPDRFSGHQFPNYSSELNVNALLLGDSALYLCASSATETDLIEAFFGQGTRLTVV.

Note on this clone: One end of the junction is discordant with germline, which a read error may explain. V usage is TRBV7-9 and J usage is TRBJ1-3, with D unresolved. The CDR3 runs 17 residues. Germline V lookup: CDR1 SEHNR, CDR2 FQNEAQ (reference sequence). The CDR3 DNA sequence: TGTTCCAGCAGCCCGAGCGGGCCCGCTGTCTCTGGAAACACCATATATTTT. Residues: CSSSPSGPAVSGNTIYF.

The V call is TRBV4-1, the J call TRBJ1-2; D uncertain. V was clipped by 5 bases and J by 4 bases, with 11 bases between them. This CDR3 region has 13 residues. Germline V CDR1 and CDR2: MGHRA, YSYEKL. The CDR3 spells CASSSGEFYGYTF. The CDR3 bases are TGCGCCAGCAGCTCCGGGGAATTCTATGGCTACACCTTC.

This clone was seen just once. V is TRBV30 and J is TRBJ2-1, with D possibly TRBD1 on 5 matching bases. The V end was cut by 2 bases, the J end by 9 bases, with 8 bases between. The CDR3 has 11 amino acids. Germline V gene lookup returns CDR1 GTSNPN and CDR2 SVGIG (reference sequence). CDR3: CAWSQGPEQFF. The CDR3 nucleotides are TGTGCCTGGAGTCAGGGCCCTGAGCAGTTCTTC.

The rearrangement uses TRBV7-9 and TRBJ1-1, with 7 bases identical to TRBD1. The CDR3 consists of 15 residues. After removal of 5 bases from V and 0 bases from J, the junction contained 6 bases not matched to a gene. Germline assignment: CDR1 SEHNR and CDR2 FQNEAQ (reference sequence). CDR3 DNA: TGTGCCAGCAGCAATACAGGGGTTATGAACACTGAAGCTTTCTTT. This sequence encodes CASSNTGVMNTEAFF.

The V and J genes are TRBV5-1 and TRBJ2-5, with D unclear. Trimming left V 3 bases short and J 7 bases short, with 16 bases between. Germline CDR1 is SGHRS and CDR2 is YFSETQ. CDR3 length: 14 residues. The CDR3 coding sequence is TGCGCCAGCAGCTCGCTAGAGAGTAGTAGGACCCAGTACTTC. Protein sequence: CASSSLESSRTQYF.

The V and J genes are TRBV6-1 and TRBJ1-1; 7 bases align to TRBD1. The CDR3 length is 12 residues. Trimming took 5 bases from V and 7 from J; bases not matched to a gene: 4. Germline V CDR1 and CDR2: MNHNS, SASEGT. DNA of the CDR3: TGTGCCAGCAGTCGACAGGGCCGTGAAGCTTTCTTT. Translation gives CASSRQGREAFF.

The rearrangement links TRBV7-9 to TRBJ2-5, with D perhaps matching TRBD1 (6 bases). The CDR3 is 14 amino acids. Between the trimmed V and J ends, which lost 5 bases and 1 base, there was a span of 11 bases. Germline V lookup: CDR1 SEHNR, CDR2 FQNEAQ (reference sequence). CDR3 sequence reads: CASSPRTAQETQYF. As DNA, the CDR3 is TGTGCCAGCAGCCCTCGGACAGCCCAAGAGACCCAGTACTTC.

The CDR3: CASSEARDRVLAYNEQFF. In nucleotides, the CDR3 is TGTGCCAGCAGTGAAGCGCGGGACAGGGTATTGGCGTACAATGAGCAGTTCTTC. The chain couples TRBV6-1 to TRBJ2-1, with TRBD1 matching 9 bases. Germline CDR1 is MNHNS and CDR2 is SASEGT. The length of the CDR3 is 18 residues. J lost 4 bases, V lost 0 bases, and 10 bases had no gene match.